This T cell receptor beta chain was captured in a study of CD8 T cells in ankylosing spondylitis. Overall study results and limits: A CD8+ phenotype characterized the disease-linked clones, which were relatively rare in peripheral blood. Ankylosing spondylitis blood appeared to carry a characteristic TCR beta motif of 7 or 8 highly homologous variants.

Using quantitative 5'-RACE with molecular barcodes, the authors made TCR beta libraries. TCRdb reprocessed the 5' RACE reads via MiXCR and lists one record per CDR3 protein. The data contain some 400,000 distinct CDR3 sequences, around 24% of them singletons. Points on this clonotype: Antigen: not known.

The CDR3 contains 16 residues. Germline V gene sequence: CDR1 SGHAT, CDR2 FQNNGV. V gave up 5 bases and J gave up 4 bases, with 17 bases separating them. The clonotype originates from a male donor with ankylosing spondylitis. The sequencing sample was made of blood, either unsorted or a sorted T cell fraction (not recorded which). The V gene is TRBV11-2, the J gene TRBJ2-2; no firm D call. CDR3 DNA: TGTGCCAGCAGCCAATCCCTTTGGGGTGGCACCGGGGAGCTGTTTTTT. Residues: CASSQSLWGGTGELFF. The full variable domain, completed using reference TRBV11-2 and TRBJ2-2, is EAGVAQSPRYKIIEKRQSVAFWCNPISGHATLYWYQQILGQGPKLLIQFQNNGVVDDSQLPKDRFSAERLKGVDSTLKIQPAKLEDSAVYLCASSQSLWGGTGELFFGEGSRLTVL.